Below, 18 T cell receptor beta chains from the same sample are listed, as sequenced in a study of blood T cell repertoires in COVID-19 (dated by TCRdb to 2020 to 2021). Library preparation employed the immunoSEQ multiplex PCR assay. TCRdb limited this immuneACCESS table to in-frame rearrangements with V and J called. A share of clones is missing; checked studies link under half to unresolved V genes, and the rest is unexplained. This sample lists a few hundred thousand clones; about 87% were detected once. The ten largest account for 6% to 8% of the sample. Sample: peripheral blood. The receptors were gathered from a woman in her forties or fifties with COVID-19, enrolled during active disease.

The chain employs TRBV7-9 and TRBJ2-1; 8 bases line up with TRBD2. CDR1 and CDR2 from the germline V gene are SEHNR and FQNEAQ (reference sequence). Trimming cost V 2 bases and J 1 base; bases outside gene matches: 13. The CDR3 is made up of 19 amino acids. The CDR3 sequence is CASSLPFGGGGRSYNEQFF. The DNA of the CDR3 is TGTGCCAGCAGCTTACCTTTTGGTGGGGGCGGGAGGTCCTACAATGAGCAGTTCTTC.

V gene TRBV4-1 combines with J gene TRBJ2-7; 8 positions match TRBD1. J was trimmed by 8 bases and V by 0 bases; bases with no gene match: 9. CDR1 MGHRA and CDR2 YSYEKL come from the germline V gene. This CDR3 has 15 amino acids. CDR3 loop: CASSQEGQASFQQYF. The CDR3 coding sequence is TGCGCCAGCAGCCAAGAGGGACAGGCTAGCTTCCAGCAGTACTTC.

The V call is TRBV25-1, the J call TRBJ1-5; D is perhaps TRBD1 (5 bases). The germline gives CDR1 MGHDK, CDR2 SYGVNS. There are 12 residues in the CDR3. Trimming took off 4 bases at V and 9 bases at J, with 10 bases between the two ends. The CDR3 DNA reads TGTGCCAGCAGTGGGGGGGAGAGGCCCCAGCATTTT. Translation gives CASSGGERPQHF.

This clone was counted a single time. The CDR3 loop reads CASSLVGGDPRYQHF. DNA for the CDR3: TGTGCCAGCAGCTTAGTGGGAGGGGACCCTAGGTACCAGCATTTT. The genes are TRBV5-6 and TRBJ1-5, with TRBD1 as a possible D gene (5 bases). This CDR3 has 15 amino acids. The ends were cut back, 2 bases at V and 12 bases at J, with 21 bases in the middle. Germline V gene data show CDR1 as SGHDT and CDR2 as YYEEEE.

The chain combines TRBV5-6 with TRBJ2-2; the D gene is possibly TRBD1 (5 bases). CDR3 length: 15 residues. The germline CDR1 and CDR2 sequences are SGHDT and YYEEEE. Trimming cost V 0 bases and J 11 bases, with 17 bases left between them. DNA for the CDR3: TGTGCCAGCAGCTTGGAGGGGCGCGGCAGTGTTGAGCTGTTTTTT. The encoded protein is CASSLEGRGSVELFF.

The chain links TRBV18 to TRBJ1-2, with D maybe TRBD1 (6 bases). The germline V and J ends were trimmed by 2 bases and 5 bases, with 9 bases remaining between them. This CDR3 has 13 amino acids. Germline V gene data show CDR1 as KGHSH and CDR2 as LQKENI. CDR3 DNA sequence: TGTGCCAGCTCACCAGTACAGGGATATGGCTACACCTTC. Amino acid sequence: CASSPVQGYGYTF. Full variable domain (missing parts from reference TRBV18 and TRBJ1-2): NAGVMQNPRHLVRRRGQEARLRCSPMKGHSHVYWYRQLPEEGLKFMVYLQKENIIDESGMPKERFSAEFPKEGPSILRIQQVVRGDSAAYFCASSPVQGYGYTFGSGTRLTVV.

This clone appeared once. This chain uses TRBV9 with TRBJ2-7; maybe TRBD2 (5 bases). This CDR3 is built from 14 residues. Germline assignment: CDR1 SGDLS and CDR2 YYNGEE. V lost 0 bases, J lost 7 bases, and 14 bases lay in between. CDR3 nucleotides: TGTGCCAGCAGCGTAGGCGACACCCGGGGAGAGCAGTACTTC. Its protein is CASSVGDTRGEQYF.

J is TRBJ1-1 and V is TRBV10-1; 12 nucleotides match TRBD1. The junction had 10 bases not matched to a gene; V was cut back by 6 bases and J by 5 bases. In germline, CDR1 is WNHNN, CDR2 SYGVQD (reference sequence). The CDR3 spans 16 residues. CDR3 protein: CASSGDRGQLSTEAFF. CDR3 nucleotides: TGCGCCAGCAGCGGGGACAGGGGGCAGTTAAGTACTGAAGCTTTCTTT.

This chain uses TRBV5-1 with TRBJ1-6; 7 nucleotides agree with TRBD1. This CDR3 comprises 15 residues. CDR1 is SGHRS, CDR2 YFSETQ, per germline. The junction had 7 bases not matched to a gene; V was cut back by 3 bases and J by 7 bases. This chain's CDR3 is CASSSEGTVNSPLHF. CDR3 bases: TGCGCCAGCAGCTCGGAAGGGACAGTCAATTCACCCCTCCACTTT.

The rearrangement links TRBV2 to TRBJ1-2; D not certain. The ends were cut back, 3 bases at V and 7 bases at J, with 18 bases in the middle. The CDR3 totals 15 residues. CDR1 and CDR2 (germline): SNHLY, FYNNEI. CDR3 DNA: TGTGCCAGCAGTGAGTATCGGACGGGGTTGTCTGGCTACACCTTC. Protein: CASSEYRTGLSGYTF.

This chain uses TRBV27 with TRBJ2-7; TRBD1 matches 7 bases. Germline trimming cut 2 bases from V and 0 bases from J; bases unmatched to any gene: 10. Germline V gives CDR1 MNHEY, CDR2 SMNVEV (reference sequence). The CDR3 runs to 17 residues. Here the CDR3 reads CASSLLRTGQPSYEQYF. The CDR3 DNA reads TGTGCCAGCAGTTTACTTCGGACAGGCCAGCCCTCCTACGAGCAGTACTTC.

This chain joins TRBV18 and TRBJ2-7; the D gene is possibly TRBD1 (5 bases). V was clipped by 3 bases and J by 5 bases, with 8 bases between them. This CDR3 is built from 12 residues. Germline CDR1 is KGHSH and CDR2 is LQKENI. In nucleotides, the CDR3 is TGTGCCAGCTCACCGCAGGGTCACGAGCAGTACTTC. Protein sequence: CASSPQGHEQYF. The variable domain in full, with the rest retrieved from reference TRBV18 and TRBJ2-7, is NAGVMQNPRHLVRRRGQEARLRCSPMKGHSHVYWYRQLPEEGLKFMVYLQKENIIDESGMPKERFSAEFPKEGPSILRIQQVVRGDSAAYFCASSPQGHEQYFGPGTRLTVT.

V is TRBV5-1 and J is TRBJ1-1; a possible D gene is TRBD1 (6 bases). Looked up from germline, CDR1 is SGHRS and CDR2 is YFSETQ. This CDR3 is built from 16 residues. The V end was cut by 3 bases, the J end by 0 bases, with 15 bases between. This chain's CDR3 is CASSSPGVGMNTEAFF. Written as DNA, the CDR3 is TGCGCCAGCAGCTCCCCAGGGGTGGGTATGAACACTGAAGCTTTCTTT.

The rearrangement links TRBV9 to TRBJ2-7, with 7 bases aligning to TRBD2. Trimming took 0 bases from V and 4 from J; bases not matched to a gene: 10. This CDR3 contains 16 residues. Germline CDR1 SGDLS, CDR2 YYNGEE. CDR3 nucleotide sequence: TGTGCCAGCAGCGTAGGGTTCCGTGGACTAGGGTACGAGCAGTACTTC. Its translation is CASSVGFRGLGYEQYF. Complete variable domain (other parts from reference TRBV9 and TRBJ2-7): DSGVTQTPKHLITATGQRVTLRCSPRSGDLSVYWYQQSLDQGLQFLIQYYNGEERAKGNILERFSAQQFPDLHSELNLSSLELGDSALYFCASSVGFRGLGYEQYFGPGTRLTVT.

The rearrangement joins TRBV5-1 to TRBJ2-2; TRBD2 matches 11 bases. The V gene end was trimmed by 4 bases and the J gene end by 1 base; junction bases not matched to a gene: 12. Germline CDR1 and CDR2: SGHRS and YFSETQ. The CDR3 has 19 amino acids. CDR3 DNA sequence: TGCGCCAGCAGCGGAACCCTACTAGCGGGAGTCGGGAACACCGGGGAGCTGTTTTTT. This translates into CASSGTLLAGVGNTGELFF.

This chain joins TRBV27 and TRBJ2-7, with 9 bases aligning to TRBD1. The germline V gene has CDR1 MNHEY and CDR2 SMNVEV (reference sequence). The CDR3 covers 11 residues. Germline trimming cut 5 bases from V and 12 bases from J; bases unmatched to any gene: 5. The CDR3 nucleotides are TGTGCCAGCAGTCTAGGGACAGGGTGGTACTTC. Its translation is CASSLGTGWYF.

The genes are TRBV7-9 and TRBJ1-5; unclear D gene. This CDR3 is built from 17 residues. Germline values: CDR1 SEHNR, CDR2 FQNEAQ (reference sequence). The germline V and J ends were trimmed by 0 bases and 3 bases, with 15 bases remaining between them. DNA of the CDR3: TGTGCCAGCAGCTTAGCGGAATTAACGATAGCCAATCAGCCCCAGCATTTT. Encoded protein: CASSLAELTIANQPQHF.

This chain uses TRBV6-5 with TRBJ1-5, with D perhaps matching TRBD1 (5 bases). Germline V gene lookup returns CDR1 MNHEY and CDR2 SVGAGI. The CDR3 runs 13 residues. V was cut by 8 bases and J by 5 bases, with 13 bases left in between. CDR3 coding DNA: TGTGCCAGCGCAAAAGGGGCTCATCAGCCCCAGCATTTT. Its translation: CASAKGAHQPQHF.